This T cell receptor (beta chain) was captured in a study of blood T cell repertoires in COVID-19. Using immunoSEQ multiplex PCR, the repertoire was profiled, and TCRdb retains in-frame clones only, with some absent. This table holds over 90,000 clones, about nine tenths found once. V dropped 2 bases and J dropped 3; count of bases not matched to a gene: 9. CDR1 and CDR2 (germline): MNHEY, SVGAGI. The length of the CDR3 is 16 residues. This chain links TRBV6-5 with TRBJ1-2, with TRBD1 matching over 7 bases. The receptor comes from a woman in her fifties or sixties with COVID-19, enrolled during active disease. What was sequenced was peripheral blood. CDR3 nucleotide sequence: TGTGCCAGCAGTTACAAGAGACAGGGATCTTACTATGGCTACACCTTC. This translates into CASSYKRQGSYYGYTF.